This TCR beta chain was documented in a study of blood T cell repertoires in COVID-19. Turning to the study itself: Spain, Italy and the United States supplied samples that represented acute and convalescent COVID-19. The cDNA or gDNA used as material had been derived from T cells, B-cell-depleted T cells, or PBMCs.

For this clone: The junction shows a germline mismatch at one end, possibly a read error.

This CDR3 is 17 amino acids long. Germline CDR1 and CDR2: LGHDT and YNNKEL (reference sequence). Methods used by the authors: Reference gene primer amplification gave estimated nucleated cell counts. Produced via immunoSEQ multiplex PCR; TCRdb's table is partial and in-frame only. D and trimming were read from the DNA, whereas the V and J calls and clone size are those reported in that table. The repertoire holds around 95,000 clones, with just over 90% as singletons. This TCR was sampled from a man aged 50 to 60 with acute or convalescent COVID-19. The sequencing input was peripheral blood. This chain connects TRBV3-1 (or the pseudogene TRBV3-2) to TRBJ1-1; no clear D. Here the CDR3 DNA reads TGTGCCAGCAGTCCAAACAACTATCTTACCTTGAACCCTGAAGCTTTCTTT. It yields the protein CASSPNNYLTLNPEAFF.